This is a list of T cell receptor beta chains from one sample in a study of monozygotic twins with inflammatory bowel disease. TCRdb reprocessed the 5' RACE reads; each CDR3 protein has one entry and no DNA is given. This table lists about 380,000 distinct CDR3 sequences. Sequencing was carried out using blood. Every receptor here comes from a human donor with ulcerative colitis or Crohn's disease, or a healthy co-twin of an affected twin (not recorded which). The CDR3 runs from the conserved cysteine through the conserved F or W. The order of the fields is J gene, V gene, CDR3 protein.

j_gene: TRBJ1-2; v_gene: TRBV29-1; CDR3aa: CSAERGTNYGYTF
j_gene: TRBJ2-2; v_gene: TRBV5-1; CDR3aa: CASSSRQPSGELFF
j_gene: TRBJ2-1; v_gene: TRBV20-1; CDR3aa: CSAPIAGGHAYNEQFF
j_gene: TRBJ1-5; v_gene: TRBV5-1; CDR3aa: CASSLESSQPQHF
j_gene: TRBJ1-2; v_gene: TRBV7-2; CDR3aa: CASSLYQAPDGYTF
j_gene: TRBJ2-6; v_gene: TRBV4-2; CDR3aa: CASSQETGGANVLTF
j_gene: TRBJ2-7; v_gene: TRBV11-1; CDR3aa: CASSLGETGKRGSSYEQYF
j_gene: TRBJ2-5; v_gene: TRBV7-2; CDR3aa: CASSFFGPGTQQETQYF
j_gene: TRBJ2-1; v_gene: TRBV18; CDR3aa: CASSPPGGAYNEQFF
j_gene: TRBJ1-2; v_gene: TRBV24-1; CDR3aa: CATSAPRGRSYGYTF
j_gene: TRBJ2-2; v_gene: TRBV5-6; CDR3aa: CASSPDYTGELFF
j_gene: TRBJ2-5; v_gene: TRBV5-5; CDR3aa: CASRLGQETQYF
j_gene: TRBJ2-7; v_gene: TRBV28; CDR3aa: CASSLSGGEYEQYF
j_gene: TRBJ2-1; v_gene: TRBV18; CDR3aa: CASSAGQGEQFF
j_gene: TRBJ1-4; v_gene: TRBV5-1; CDR3aa: CASSPGGVRTNEKLFF
j_gene: TRBJ2-3; v_gene: TRBV30; CDR3aa: CAWSVGGGTDTQYF
j_gene: TRBJ2-1; v_gene: TRBV12-5; CDR3aa: CASGSPTSFIEQFF
j_gene: TRBJ2-3; v_gene: TRBV6-1; CDR3aa: CASSNPTSGRTDTQYF
j_gene: TRBJ2-4; v_gene: TRBV20-1; CDR3aa: CSASPQGVNIQYF
j_gene: TRBJ2-5; v_gene: TRBV6-2/TRBV6-3; CDR3aa: CASKAGTSVSETQYF
j_gene: TRBJ2-1; v_gene: TRBV12-5; CDR3aa: CASKQDISYNEQFF
j_gene: TRBJ1-2; v_gene: TRBV7-9; CDR3aa: CASSLGITEANYGYTF
j_gene: TRBJ1-1; v_gene: TRBV5-1; CDR3aa: CASSLSTANTEAFF
j_gene: TRBJ2-7; v_gene: TRBV7-2; CDR3aa: CASSISGGGSYEQYF
j_gene: TRBJ1-6; v_gene: TRBV11-2; CDR3aa: CASSFLGTEYSNSPLHF
j_gene: TRBJ1-6; v_gene: TRBV12-3/TRBV12-4; CDR3aa: CASSPPFEALHF
j_gene: TRBJ1-3; v_gene: TRBV7-2; CDR3aa: CASTSHPTGGAGNTIYF
j_gene: TRBJ2-2; v_gene: TRBV14; CDR3aa: CASSQHPGQGTNTGELFF
j_gene: TRBJ2-2; v_gene: TRBV20-1; CDR3aa: CSARAGVNTGELFF
j_gene: TRBJ1-5; v_gene: TRBV19; CDR3aa: CASCGQGNHQPQHF
j_gene: TRBJ2-3; v_gene: TRBV7-2; CDR3aa: CASSLEAGGLVDTQYF
j_gene: TRBJ2-5; v_gene: TRBV2; CDR3aa: CASKDSHQETQYF
j_gene: TRBJ2-5; v_gene: TRBV20-1; CDR3aa: CSARTTSGQETQYF
j_gene: TRBJ2-1; v_gene: TRBV7-2; CDR3aa: CASSFSGGAVNEQFF
j_gene: TRBJ2-5; v_gene: TRBV6-1; CDR3aa: CASRTGRTLIIQETQYF
j_gene: TRBJ2-5; v_gene: TRBV10-3; CDR3aa: CAISDPSGGARETQYF
j_gene: TRBJ2-1; v_gene: TRBV9; CDR3aa: CASSARITNEQFF
j_gene: TRBJ1-2; v_gene: TRBV4-1; CDR3aa: CASSQSGTGVIYGYTF
j_gene: TRBJ1-1; v_gene: TRBV5-1; CDR3aa: CASSLLTGNTEAFF
j_gene: TRBJ2-7; v_gene: TRBV5-1; CDR3aa: CASSLGSVYSGGSYEQYF
j_gene: TRBJ2-7; v_gene: TRBV27; CDR3aa: CASSLRGTRAYEQYF
j_gene: TRBJ2-3; v_gene: TRBV7-9; CDR3aa: CASSFTAGVTDTQYF
j_gene: TRBJ1-5; v_gene: TRBV6-6; CDR3aa: CASSLTNSNQPQHF
j_gene: TRBJ2-1; v_gene: TRBV28; CDR3aa: CASTGGSPYNEQFF
j_gene: TRBJ2-3; v_gene: TRBV9; CDR3aa: CASSSFSGTSTDTQYF
j_gene: TRBJ2-1; v_gene: TRBV11-1; CDR3aa: CASSFSPGTSGGFGHNEQFF
j_gene: TRBJ2-1; v_gene: TRBV11-2; CDR3aa: CASSRLAGGQDNEQFF
j_gene: TRBJ2-2; v_gene: TRBV27; CDR3aa: CASSPDMNTGELFF
j_gene: TRBJ2-2; v_gene: TRBV24-1; CDR3aa: CATSDTADRATGELFF
j_gene: TRBJ2-3; v_gene: TRBV5-1; CDR3aa: CASSRTQDTDTQYF
j_gene: TRBJ1-1; v_gene: TRBV19; CDR3aa: CASTDGVRAAMNTEAFF
j_gene: TRBJ2-1; v_gene: TRBV28; CDR3aa: CASSLDGVSSYNEQFF